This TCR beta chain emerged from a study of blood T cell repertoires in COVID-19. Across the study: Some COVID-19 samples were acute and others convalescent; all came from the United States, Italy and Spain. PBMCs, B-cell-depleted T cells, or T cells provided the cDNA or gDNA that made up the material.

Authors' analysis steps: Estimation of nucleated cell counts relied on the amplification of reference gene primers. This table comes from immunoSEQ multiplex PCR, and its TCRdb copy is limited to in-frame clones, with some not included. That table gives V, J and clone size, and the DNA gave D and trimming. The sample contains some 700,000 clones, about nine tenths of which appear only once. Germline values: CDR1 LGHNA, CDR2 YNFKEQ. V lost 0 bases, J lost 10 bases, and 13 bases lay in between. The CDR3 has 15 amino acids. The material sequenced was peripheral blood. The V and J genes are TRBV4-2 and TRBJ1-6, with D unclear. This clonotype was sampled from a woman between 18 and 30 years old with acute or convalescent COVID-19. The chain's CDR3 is CASSQDYGLRSPLHF. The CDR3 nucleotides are TGTGCCAGCAGCCAAGATTACGGGTTGCGATCACCCCTCCACTTT.